This T cell receptor beta chain was recovered during a study of CD8 T cells in ankylosing spondylitis (dated by TCRdb to about 2017). For the wider study: T cell receptor beta repertoires were profiled in healthy donors and ankylosing spondylitis patients so that disease-linked TCR variants could be found. The full study cohort comprised about 23 ankylosing spondylitis patients and roughly 100 healthy donors. Peripheral blood was sampled, and synovial fluid was also collected from ankylosing spondylitis patients. General findings and caveats noted by the study authors: Some motif variants had previously been reported in the synovial fluid and blood of reactive arthritis patients, which suggests shared mechanisms of disease initiation. The disease-linked clones showed a CD8+ phenotype and occurred at relatively low frequencies in peripheral blood. The disease-linked clones were reported as significantly enriched in matched synovial fluid samples from ankylosing spondylitis patients. A TCR beta motif of about 8 highly homologous amino acid variants appeared characteristic of blood from ankylosing spondylitis patients.

CDR1 is given as LGHDT and CDR2 as YNNKEL, both from the germline V gene (reference sequence). The CDR3 contains 14 residues, cysteine and phenylalanine counted. The only DNA kept is the CDR3, 42 bases in frame from the first base. V and J lose 1 base and 3 bases, and a span of 7 bases separates them. This clonotype has ten or more counts. This clone's antigen is unknown. No clone much larger than this one lies a single base away; base qualities are absent. Sequencing was carried out with an Illumina HiSeq 2500. Quantitative 5'-RACE with molecular barcodes was the method used to prepare the TCR beta libraries. Regarding the original processing steps: A new computational method, built on a probabilistic model of VDJ rearrangement, was used to identify disease-linked TCR variants. TCRdb cleaned the public reads at Q25 with fastp, built clones with MiXCR and kept in-frame beta chains. Rows with a matching CDR3 protein are joined into one entry that keeps the most common DNA and genes. In this record, the V and J calls reflect TCRdb's handling and not the investigators' own analysis. For this sample there are approximately 90,000 distinct CDR3 sequences; about 8% appear just once. Of the sample, 9.9% is held by the ten largest clones.

The chain joins TRBV3-1 to TRBJ2-4, with the D segment identity uncertain. Source material: blood, either unsorted or a sorted T cell fraction (not recorded which). The TCR sequence derives from a male donor with ankylosing spondylitis or in good health (not recorded which). The base sequence is TGTGCCAGCAGCCAAGCGGATGGCAAAAACATTCAGTACTTC. Its coded protein is CASSQADGKNIQYF.